This TCR beta chain came from a study of blood T cell repertoires in COVID-19. This clone has only a few counts. Profiled with immunoSEQ multiplex PCR; TCRdb holds only in-frame clones, not every one. In the table there are approximately 230,000 clones, approximately 90% of which are singletons. The CDR3 has 17 amino acids. Germline values: CDR1 MNHEY, CDR2 SMNVEV (reference sequence). Between the trimmed V and J ends, which lost 2 bases and 4 bases, there was a span of 20 bases. Clinical histories supplied by participants themselves formed the basis of cohort assignment. Resolution of symptoms, clearance, or two negative PCRs was present in recovered Cohort 3 donors.

The sequenced material came from PBMCs or T cells enriched from blood (not recorded which). The chain employs TRBV27 and TRBJ1-2, with D possibly being TRBD1 (5 bases). The receptor was derived from a woman aged 30 to 39 who had recovered from COVID-19. DNA of the CDR3: TGTGCCAGCAGTTTAAAATGGGGGGACGGACGTTTCTATGGCTACACCTTC. It yields the protein CASSLKWGDGRFYGYTF.